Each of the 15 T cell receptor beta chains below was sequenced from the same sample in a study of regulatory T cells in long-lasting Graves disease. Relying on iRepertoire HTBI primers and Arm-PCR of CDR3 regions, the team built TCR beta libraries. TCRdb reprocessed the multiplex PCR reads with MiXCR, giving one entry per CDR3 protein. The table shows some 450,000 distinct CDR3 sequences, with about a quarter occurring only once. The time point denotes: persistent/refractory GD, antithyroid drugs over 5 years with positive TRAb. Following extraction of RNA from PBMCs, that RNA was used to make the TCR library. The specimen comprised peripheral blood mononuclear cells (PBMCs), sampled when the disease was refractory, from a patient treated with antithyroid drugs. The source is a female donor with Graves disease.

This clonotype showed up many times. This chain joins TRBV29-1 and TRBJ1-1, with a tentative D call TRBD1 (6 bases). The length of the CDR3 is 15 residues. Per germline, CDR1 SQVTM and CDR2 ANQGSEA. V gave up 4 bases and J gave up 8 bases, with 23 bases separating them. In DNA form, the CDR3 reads TGCAGCGTTGTGCTGAAGGACAGTCCTGTGGTGGAAGCTTTCTTT. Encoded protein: CSVVLKDSPVVEAFF.

The CDR3 protein is CASSLEQGANTEAFF. CDR3 in DNA: TGTGCCAGCAGCTTAGAACAGGGGGCGAACACTGAAGCTTTCTTT. The chain carries TRBV7-9 and TRBJ1-1, with 9 nucleotides matching TRBD1. After removal of 1 base from V and 1 base from J, the junction contained 1 base not matched to a gene. This CDR3 has 15 residues. Germline CDR1 is SEHNR and CDR2 is FQNEAQ (reference sequence).

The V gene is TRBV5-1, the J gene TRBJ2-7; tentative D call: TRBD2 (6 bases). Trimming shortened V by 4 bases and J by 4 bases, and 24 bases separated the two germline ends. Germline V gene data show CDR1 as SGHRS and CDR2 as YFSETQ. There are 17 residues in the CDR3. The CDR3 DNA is TGCGCCAGCAGCCATATAACGGTAGGAGGGTCAGATTACGAGCAGTACTTC. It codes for CASSHITVGGSDYEQYF.

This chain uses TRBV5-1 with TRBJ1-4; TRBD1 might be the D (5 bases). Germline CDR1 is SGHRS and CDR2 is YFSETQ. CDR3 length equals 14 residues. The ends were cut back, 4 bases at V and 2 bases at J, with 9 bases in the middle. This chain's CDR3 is CASSQTGTNEKLFF. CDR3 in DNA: TGCGCCAGCAGCCAAACAGGCACTAATGAAAAACTGTTTTTT. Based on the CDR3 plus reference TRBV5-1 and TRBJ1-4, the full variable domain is KAGVTQTPRYLIKTRGQQVTLSCSPISGHRSVSWYQQTPGQGLQFLFEYFSETQRNKGNFPGRFSGRQFSNSRSEMNVSTLELGDSALYLCASSQTGTNEKLFFGSGTQLSVL.

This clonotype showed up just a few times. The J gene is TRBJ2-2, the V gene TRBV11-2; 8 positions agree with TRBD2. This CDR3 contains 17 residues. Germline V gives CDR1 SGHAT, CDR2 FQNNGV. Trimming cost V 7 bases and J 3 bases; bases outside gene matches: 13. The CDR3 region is CASIPRGGQGHTGELFF. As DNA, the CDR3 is TGTGCCAGCATCCCCCGGGGGGGGCAGGGGCACACCGGGGAGCTGTTTTTT. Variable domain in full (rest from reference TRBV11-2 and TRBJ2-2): EAGVAQSPRYKIIEKRQSVAFWCNPISGHATLYWYQQILGQGPKLLIQFQNNGVVDDSQLPKDRFSAERLKGVDSTLKIQPAKLEDSAVYLCASIPRGGQGHTGELFFGEGSRLTVL.

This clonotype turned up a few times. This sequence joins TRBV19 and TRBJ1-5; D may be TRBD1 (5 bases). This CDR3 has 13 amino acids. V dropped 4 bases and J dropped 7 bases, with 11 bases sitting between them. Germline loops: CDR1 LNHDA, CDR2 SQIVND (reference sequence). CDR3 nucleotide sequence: TGTGCCAGTAGTAGGACAATCTCACAGCCCCAGCATTTT. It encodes CASSRTISQPQHF.

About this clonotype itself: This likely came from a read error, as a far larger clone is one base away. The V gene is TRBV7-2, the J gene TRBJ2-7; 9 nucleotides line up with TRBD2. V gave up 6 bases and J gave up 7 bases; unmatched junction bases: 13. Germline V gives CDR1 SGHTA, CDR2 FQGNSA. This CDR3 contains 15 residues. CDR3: CASSLSGTSRNEQYF. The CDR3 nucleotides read TGTGCCAGCAGTTTGTCCGGGACTAGCAGGAATGAGCAGTACTTC.

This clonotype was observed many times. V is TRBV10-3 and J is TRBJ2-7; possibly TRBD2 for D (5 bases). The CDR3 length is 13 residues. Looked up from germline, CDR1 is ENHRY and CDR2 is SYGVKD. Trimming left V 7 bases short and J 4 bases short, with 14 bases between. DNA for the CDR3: TGTGCCATCAAGAGTAGCGAGGTTTACGAGCAGTACTTC. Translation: CAIKSSEVYEQYF.

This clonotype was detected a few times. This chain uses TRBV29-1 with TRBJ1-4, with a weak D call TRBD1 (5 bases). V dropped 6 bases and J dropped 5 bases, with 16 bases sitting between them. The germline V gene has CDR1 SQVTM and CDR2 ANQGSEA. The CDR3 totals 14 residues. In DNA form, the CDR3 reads TGCAGCGTAGGACACAGCGCGAGAAATGAAAAACTGTTTTTT. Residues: CSVGHSARNEKLFF.

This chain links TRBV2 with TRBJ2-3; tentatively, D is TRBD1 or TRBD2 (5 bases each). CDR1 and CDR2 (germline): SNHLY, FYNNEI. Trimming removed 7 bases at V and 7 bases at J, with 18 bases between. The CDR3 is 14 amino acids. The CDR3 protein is CASTSGRVGHTQYF. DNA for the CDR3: TGTGCCAGCACTTCAGGGCGGGTAGGTCATACGCAGTATTTT.

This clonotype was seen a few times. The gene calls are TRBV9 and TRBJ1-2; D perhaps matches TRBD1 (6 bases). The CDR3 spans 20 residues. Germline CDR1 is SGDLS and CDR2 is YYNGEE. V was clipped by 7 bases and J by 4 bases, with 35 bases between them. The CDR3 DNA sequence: TGTGCCAGCGATCCGTTGGGCGGGACACCGCTAGTTGTGGCACCCTATGGCTACACCTTC. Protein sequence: CASDPLGGTPLVVAPYGYTF. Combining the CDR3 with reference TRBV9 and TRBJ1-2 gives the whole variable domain DSGVTQTPKHLITATGQRVTLRCSPRSGDLSVYWYQQSLDQGLQFLIQYYNGEERAKGNILERFSAQQFPDLHSELNLSSLELGDSALYFCASDPLGGTPLVVAPYGYTFGSGTRLTVV.

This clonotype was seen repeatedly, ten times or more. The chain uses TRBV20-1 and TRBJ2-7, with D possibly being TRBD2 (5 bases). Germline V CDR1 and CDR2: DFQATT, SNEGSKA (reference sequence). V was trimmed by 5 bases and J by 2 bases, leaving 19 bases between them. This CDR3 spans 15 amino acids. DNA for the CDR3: TGCAGTGCTCACCCTCTGAGGGATTTCGCCTACGAGCAGTACTTC. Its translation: CSAHPLRDFAYEQYF.

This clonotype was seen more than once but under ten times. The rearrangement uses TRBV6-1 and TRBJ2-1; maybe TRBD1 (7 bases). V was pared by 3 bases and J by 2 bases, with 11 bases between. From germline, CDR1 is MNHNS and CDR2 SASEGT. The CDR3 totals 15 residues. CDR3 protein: CASSESGGPYNEQFF. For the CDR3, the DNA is TGTGCCAGCAGTGAGTCAGGGGGGCCCTACAATGAGCAGTTCTTC.

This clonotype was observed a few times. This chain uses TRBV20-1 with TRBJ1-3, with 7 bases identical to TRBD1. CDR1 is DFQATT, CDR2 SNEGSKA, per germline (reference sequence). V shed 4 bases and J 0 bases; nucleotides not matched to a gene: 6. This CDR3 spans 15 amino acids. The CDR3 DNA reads TGCAGTGCTAAAAAGGGACAGCCCTCTGGAAACACCATATATTTT. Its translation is CSAKKGQPSGNTIYF.

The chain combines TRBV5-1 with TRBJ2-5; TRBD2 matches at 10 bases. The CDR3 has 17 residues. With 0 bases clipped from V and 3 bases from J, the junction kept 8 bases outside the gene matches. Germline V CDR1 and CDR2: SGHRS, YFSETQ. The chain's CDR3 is CASSLARNSGRKETQYF. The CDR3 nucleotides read TGCGCCAGCAGCTTGGCCCGTAATAGCGGGAGGAAAGAGACCCAGTACTTC.